This T cell receptor beta chain was captured by sequencing in a study of T cells after yellow fever vaccination. This clonotype was counted a single time. One entry per CDR3 protein results from TCRdb running MiXCR on the 5' RACE reads. This sample has approximately 350,000 distinct CDR3 sequences, with around a tenth found just once. V was trimmed by 3 bases and J by 5 bases, leaving 19 bases between them. Germline CDR1 and CDR2: DFQATT and SNEGSKA (reference sequence). CDR3 size: 15 residues. V gene TRBV20-1 combines with J gene TRBJ1-2, with TRBD1 as a possible D gene (5 bases). This material consisted of PBMCs, taken on the day of the first yellow fever vaccination. This receptor was identified in a man aged 18 to 30 who received the YFV17D yellow fever vaccine. In DNA form, the CDR3 reads TGCAGTGCTAGGAGGCGGGGGGGAATGTTTTATGGCTACACCTTC. This encodes CSARRRGGMFYGYTF.